The entry below describes one T cell receptor beta chain. Its target antigen remains unknown. No much larger clonotype is one base removed from it; base qualities were not supplied. Library preparation was by the immunoSEQ multiplex PCR assay. For the multiplex PCR, a mixture combining 60 forward primers for TCR Vbeta segments and 13 reverse primers for TCR Jbeta segments was used. The CDR3 region of rearranged TCR beta genes was amplified from genomic DNA with a multiplex PCR assay. The amplified TCR beta libraries were sequenced on the Illumina HiSeq System as 87-base-pair reads. The source study handled its data this way. A later analysis counted about 76 million unique TCR beta chains across the 550 to 750 repertoires, and roughly 10 million of these chains were shared by at least two donors. Raw reads were error-corrected and collapsed into unique sequences with a nearest-neighbor algorithm that merged closely related sequences to remove PCR and sequencing errors. V, D and J gene segments were assigned by aligning CDR3 sequences to IMGT reference sequences. For a sequence to be retained, at least a six-nucleotide match to both a V gene segment and a J gene segment was required. Rearrangements were classified as productive when the CDR3 lacked stop codons and remained in frame with V and J, and all other rearrangements were classified as non-productive. CDR3 was defined by IMGT convention, running from the second conserved V-encoded cysteine to the conserved J-encoded phenylalanine. The earlier analysis of some 600 of the donors excluded sequences that lacked an unambiguous match to a single V gene segment. An earlier analysis of approximately 590 of the donors classified V segments as functional when productive rearrangements were above 56.7% and as segregating when the standard deviation between donors was above 5%. To diagnose cytomegalovirus status from the catalog of TCR beta chain sequences, a statistical classification framework was built. In a later analysis, V and J genes were assigned by comparing TCR nucleotide sequences against IMGT/GENE-DB human TR gene sequences. Using the TCRdist pipeline, a later analysis assigned CDR3 sequences along with most-parsimonious VDJ recombination scenarios. In a later analysis, each TCR beta chain was defined by its CDR3 amino acid sequence together with its V-gene family, and reads lacking a unique V-gene family were excluded. To address suspected cross-contamination and a sequencing artifact, a later analysis removed several hundred highly shared, low-generation-probability nucleotide sequences. In a later analysis, a clonal expansion index was calculated for each public chain from normalized within-repertoire ranks of inferred template counts. A later analysis computed generation probabilities with a VDJ recombination model fitted to out-of-frame rearrangements, and checked the results against IGoR. Hypergeometric tests were used in a later analysis to score TCR-TCR, TCR-HLA and TCR-CMV co-occurrence, with a repertoire-size bias correction applied to the TCR pairs. To estimate false discovery rates, a later analysis permuted the HLA or CMV assignments 20 times. In a later analysis, co-occurring TCRs were grouped with DBSCAN, and TCRdist sequence similarity was added when clustering was performed within HLA-allele-positive subsets. Repertoires with fewer than 30,000 or more than 120,000 public chains were left out of co-occurrence clustering, as were about five repertoires with anomalous nucleotide sharing. TCRdb stores this immuneACCESS table with in-frame sequences only. Part of the clones is absent; in the studies checked, under half of the shortfall reflects unresolved V genes, and no reason is known for the rest. V and J calls and clone size follow that table, whereas D and trimming were derived from the DNA. Present in this sample are about 160,000 clones, around 76% of which were seen just once. The ten largest make up over 2% of the sample.

There are 14 amino acids in the CDR3, from cysteine to phenylalanine inclusive. The retained sequence is limited to the CDR3, 42 bases, with the frame set at the first base. Trimming removed 5 bases from V and 2 bases from J; the gene matches leave 9 bases unexplained. Reading the germline V gene (reference sequence) gives CDR1 GTSNPN and CDR2 SVGIG. In total, over 600 healthy bone marrow donors made up the cohort. Cohort members were all nominally healthy when sampled, although unrecorded immune exposures were likely present. The donor tested CMV seronegative, placing the donor among the roughly 400 seronegative members of the cohort. Every donor gave a peripheral blood sample, and the peripheral blood mononuclear cells from that sample were used for TCR beta sequencing. The Qiagen DNeasy Blood Extraction Kit was used to extract genomic DNA from the blood cell samples. The sample originates from a study of cytomegalovirus exposure and HLA in healthy donors listed by TCRdb under 2017. The study in broad terms: An earlier analysis of about 530 of the donors reported about 300 Gb of sequence data and around 100 million unique TCR beta sequences obtained from around 180 million T cells. In a later genetic analysis, genome-wide SNP genotypes for about 55% of the 666 donors were used, and that subset was treated as a discovery cohort. A handful of DR-DQ haplotypes were treated as single units for association and clustering because of strong linkage in the cohort. A later analysis re-examined previously published TCR beta repertoires from several hundred donors and added high-resolution HLA genotyping to investigate patterns of TCR occurrence. Besides the first cohort of under 700 subjects, a separate validation cohort made up of 90 to 150 different subjects was used. To decide whether each TCR beta V gene segment behaved as functional or pseudogenic, an earlier analysis of over 500 of the donors relied on high-throughput TCR beta sequencing. The study used immunosequencing to profile the T cell repertoires of around 600 subjects and linked those repertoires to cytomegalovirus serostatus. The number of donors typed differed by locus, with roughly 629-640 for A, B, C, DRB1 and DQB1, 522 for DQA1, under 610 for DPA1, and around 450 for DPB1. Around 320 gigabases of sequencing data and 70 million to 100 million unique TCR sequences were included in an early release covering about 700 HLA-typed donors. Donor age, sex, ethnicity and CMV serostatus were compiled together with the repertoire data. All discovery cohort repertoires had been generated on a single sequencing platform. The later analysis used no new phenotypic data to find candidate immune exposures, relying instead on TCR beta sequences and their occurrence across donors. On average, over 200,000 unique TCR beta nucleotide sequences were sequenced per donor among a few hundred genotyped donors of the cohort, with roughly 18% of those sequences being non-productive. The genetic ancestry cluster associated with self-reported Caucasian donors included about 81% of the roughly 400 genotyped donors. The study aimed to test whether cataloging public T cell receptors could reveal signatures of past pathogen exposure. HLA typing included class I and class II loci at four-digit resolution. High-throughput TCR immunosequencing, statistical association of individual TCRs with disease status, and machine learning were combined to predict cytomegalovirus infection status.

The paper's findings and limits, for the study overall: In a later analysis, several top co-occurrence clusters were reported to appear linked to parvovirus B19, influenza, CMV and Epstein-Barr virus. A later analysis associated 16,951 TCR beta sequences with specific HLA alleles at a false discovery rate of 0.05. It was suggested by the authors that the approach could potentially be generalized to other disease states and immunological phenotypes. A total of fewer than 200 TCR beta chains were listed by the study as associated with cytomegalovirus. An earlier analysis of around 600 of the donors showed that most TCR beta V segments appeared in productive rearrangements either about 90% or about 30% of the time, which broadly matched IMGT annotations. Because HLA typing was missing for some donors at each locus, association tests included only the typed subset. Most CMV-associated TCR beta chains appeared to be HLA-restricted in a later analysis, and the HLA associations seemed to be driven largely by CMV exposure. In this cohort, only TCR beta chains were sequenced, and detectable features were limited by the absence of alpha or paired-chain data. The 87-base-pair reads could not distinguish some IMGT-functional V segments, including TRBV6-2 and TRBV6-3, so those segments were excluded. In both the original and validation cohorts, the classifier was reported to diagnose cytomegalovirus status with high specificity and sensitivity. A cluster of highly shared sequence variants was judged likely to represent a technical artifact of the sequencing pipeline. Compared with equally common non-associated chains, HLA-associated TCR beta chains in a later analysis were more clonally expanded and had lower generation probabilities. A further reported finding was that TCR beta sequences accurately predicted the HLA-A and HLA-B alleles for most subjects in the first cohort. In a later analysis, the rate of TCR association differed among HLA loci, with DRB1 alleles having the most associated TCRs and HLA-C alleles having the fewest. Because counts were too low, roughly 17 rarely observed V segments, including chromosome 9 orphons, were left out of the earlier analysis of about 500 of the donors. Sequencing depth was assumed to be roughly uniform across donors in the presence/absence analyses, though that assumption may not hold. Immune exposure information for the cohort was limited to CMV serostatus. Three of the identified cytomegalovirus-associated TCR beta chains were confirmed in vitro to be specific for cytomegalovirus antigens. When HLA alleles, especially DR and DQ, strongly co-occurred, TCR associations were difficult to assign to individual alleles. Correlated functional status among segregating V segments might be attributable to linkage disequilibrium, but an unknown experimental factor could not be ruled out. Compared with the roughly 700-donor mean, donors in an Asian-associated ancestry cluster had fewer N-insertions in productive TCRs, according to a later genetic analysis. A later genetic analysis associated a missense DCLRE1C variant with V-gene and J-gene trimming of TCR beta chains, and an independent cohort replicated the association. Across donors, most TCR sequences were observed very rarely, whereas some public TCRs were present in many individuals.

The sample was PBMCs. The rearrangement combines TRBV30 with TRBJ2-7; 7 of the junction bases match TRBD1. The sequence was collected from a female donor in good health and CMV-seronegative. CDR3 protein: CAWGRGGEPYEQYF. The DNA reads TGTGCCTGGGGTAGAGGGGGCGAACCCTACGAGCAGTACTTC.